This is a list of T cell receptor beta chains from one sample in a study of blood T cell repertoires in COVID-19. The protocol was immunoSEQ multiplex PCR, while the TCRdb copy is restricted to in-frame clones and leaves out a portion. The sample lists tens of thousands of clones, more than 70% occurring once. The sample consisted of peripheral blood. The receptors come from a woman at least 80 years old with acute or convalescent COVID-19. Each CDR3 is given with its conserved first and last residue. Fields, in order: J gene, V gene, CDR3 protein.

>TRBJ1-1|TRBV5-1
CASSSLRKTDTEAFF
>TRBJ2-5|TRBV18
CASSPSAPGTSPETQYF
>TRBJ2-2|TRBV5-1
CASRRGQRNTGELFF
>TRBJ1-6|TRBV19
CASSTSGQNRSPLHF
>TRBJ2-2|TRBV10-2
CASQGLRQSGELFF
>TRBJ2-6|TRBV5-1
CASSYTGGAGANVLTF
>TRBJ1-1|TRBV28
CASSLSSSDTEAFF
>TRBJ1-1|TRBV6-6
CASGEQGSNTEAFF
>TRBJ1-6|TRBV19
CASSGEYNSPLHF
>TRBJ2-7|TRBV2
CASSSRLAVSYEQYF
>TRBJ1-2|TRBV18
CASPPGQGNYGYTF
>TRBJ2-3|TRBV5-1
CASSFSSGGVPDTQYF
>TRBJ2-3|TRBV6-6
CASRRLAASTDTQYF
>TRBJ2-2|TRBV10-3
CAISEAGTGELFF
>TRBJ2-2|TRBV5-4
CASSRGGHANTGELFF
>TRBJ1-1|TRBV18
CASSKLGRESEAFF
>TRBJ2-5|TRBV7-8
CASSLDWASVETQYF
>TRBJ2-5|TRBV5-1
CASSFPGGEETQYF
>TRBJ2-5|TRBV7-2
CASSPTGGRKTQYF